The 3 T cell receptor beta chains reported below all come from one sample, sequenced in a study of T-cell reconstitution after alpha-beta-depleted transplantation in children. The TCRbeta library incorporated unique molecular identifiers. Using its own MiXCR run on the PCR reads, TCRdb lists one record per CDR3 protein. The sample lists a few hundred thousand distinct CDR3 sequences, over 20% occurring once. The sample consisted of PBMCs, taken before TCRalphabeta/CD19-depleted stem cell transplant. The receptors were sampled from a boy under three years old with Wiskott-Aldrich syndrome, due to receive a stem cell transplant.

This clonotype came up a few times. The chain recombines TRBV4-1 with TRBJ2-1; 7 bases are shared with TRBD2. The CDR3 spans 17 residues. The V and J ends lost 1 base and 3 bases, in that order; junction bases with no gene match: 9. Per the germline V gene, CDR1 is MGHRA and CDR2 is YSYEKL. CDR3 in amino acids: CASSQGLAESYYNEQFF. The DNA of the CDR3 is TGCGCCAGCAGCCAAGGTCTAGCGGAATCCTACTACAATGAGCAGTTCTTC.

The chain combines TRBV7-2 with TRBJ2-7; the D gene could be TRBD1 or TRBD2 (5 bases each). Germline V gene data show CDR1 as SGHTA and CDR2 as FQGNSA. The CDR3 runs to 16 residues. The V end lost 1 base, the J end lost 2 bases, and 15 bases lay between the germline ends. The CDR3 DNA sequence: TGTGCCAGCAGCTTAGTGGCAGGGAGTCCACCCTACGAGCAGTACTTC. Its protein product is CASSLVAGSPPYEQYF.

This rearrangement joins TRBV15 to TRBJ2-1; D is perhaps TRBD1 (6 bases). CDR3 length: 18 amino acids. Germline V gene sequence: CDR1 LNHNV, CDR2 YYDKDF (reference sequence). Trimming removed 0 bases from V and 0 bases from J, with 15 bases in between. In DNA, the CDR3 is TGTGCCACCAGCAGAGATATAGGGGGTCTGGGCTCCTACAATGAGCAGTTCTTC. Translation: CATSRDIGGLGSYNEQFF.